What follows are 30 T cell receptor beta chains derived from one specimen sequenced in a study of blood T cell repertoires in COVID-19. The method was immunoSEQ multiplex PCR; TCRdb's version includes in-frame clones alone and lacks a portion of them. The data hold over 150,000 clones, with 70% to 90% observed a single time. The specimen sequenced was peripheral blood. The receptor source for this set is a man aged 45-65 years with COVID-19, enrolled during active disease.

This sequence joins TRBV3-1 (or the pseudogene TRBV3-2) and TRBJ2-7, with D maybe TRBD1 (5 bases). Germline assignment: CDR1 LGHDT and CDR2 YNNKEL (reference sequence). This CDR3 has 14 amino acids. V was pared by 4 bases and J by 2 bases, with 12 bases between. CDR3: CASSPTRVTYEQYF. The DNA for the CDR3 is TGTGCCAGCAGCCCAACCAGGGTTACCTACGAGCAGTACTTC.

Regarding this clone: The junction departs from the called germline gene at one end, perhaps through a read error. V gene TRBV19 combines with J gene TRBJ1-3; D unresolved. Germline V gene data show CDR1 as LNHDA and CDR2 as SQIVND (reference sequence). CDR3 length equals 11 residues. The CDR3 loop is CASRNTNAIYF. CDR3 coding DNA: TGTGCCAGTAGGAACACAAACGCCATATATTTT.

The chain joins TRBV29-1 to TRBJ2-5; 11 bases are a match to TRBD2. Germline V gene data show CDR1 as SQVTM and CDR2 as ANQGSEA. Trimming at V came to 7 bases and at J to 5 bases, leaving 9 bases not matched to a gene. There are 14 residues in the CDR3. The CDR3 spells CSGSGTSGGETQYF. CDR3 DNA sequence: TGCAGCGGATCCGGGACTAGCGGTGGGGAGACCCAGTACTTC. The full variable domain, completed using reference TRBV29-1 and TRBJ2-5, is SAVISQKPSRDICQRGTSLTIQCQVDSQVTMMFWYRQQPGQSLTLIATANQGSEATYESGFVIDKFPISRPNLTFSTLTVSNMSPEDSSIYLCSGSGTSGGETQYFGPGTRLLVL.

The rearrangement joins TRBV7-2 to TRBJ2-3; TRBD2 is a possible D gene (6 bases). The CDR3 length is 16 residues. The germline CDR1 and CDR2 sequences are SGHTA and FQGNSA. Trimming removed 2 bases from V and 6 bases from J, with 18 bases in between. CDR3 sequence (DNA): TGTGCCAGCAGCTTAATGCTCGGCGGGGTGGGGGATACGCAGTATTTT. This codes for CASSLMLGGVGDTQYF.

In this sample, this clone turned up once. The rearrangement links TRBV13 to TRBJ2-7; 16 bases map to TRBD2. CDR1 PRHDT and CDR2 FYEKMQ come from the germline V gene (reference sequence). The V segment lost 6 bases and the J segment 3 bases; nucleotides outside the gene matches: 17. This CDR3 has 20 amino acids. The CDR3 loop reads CASSQKSGTSGRGFGYEQYF. The CDR3 DNA reads TGTGCCAGCAGTCAAAAATCCGGGACTAGCGGGAGGGGGTTTGGCTACGAGCAGTACTTC.

This clone was seen at least ten times. J is TRBJ2-7 and V is TRBV6-2 or TRBV6-3, with D perhaps matching TRBD2 (6 bases). V was pared by 4 bases and J by 0 bases, with 16 bases between. This CDR3 spans 16 amino acids. The germline gives CDR1 MNHEY, CDR2 SVGEGT. CDR3 DNA: TGTGCCAGCAGTTGGATGGCGGGACCATCCTCCTACGAGCAGTACTTC. Amino acid sequence: CASSWMAGPSSYEQYF.

The V gene is TRBV6-6, the J gene TRBJ1-5; 8 bases align to TRBD1. The CDR3 is 16 amino acids. Germline values: CDR1 MNHNY, CDR2 SVGAGI (reference sequence). With 5 bases clipped from V and 3 bases from J, the junction kept 9 bases outside the gene matches. The CDR3 coding sequence is TGTGCCAGCAGTCCTCGAGGGACAGGATTCAATCAGCCCCAGCATTTT. Its translation: CASSPRGTGFNQPQHF.

This chain links TRBV5-4 with TRBJ1-1; D may be TRBD1 (5 bases). V was shortened by 5 bases and J by 1 base, with 15 bases between the two germline ends. Germline lookup yields CDR1 SGHNT and CDR2 YYREEE (reference sequence). The CDR3 extends over 15 amino acids. CDR3 sequence (DNA): TGTGCCAGCAGGCGGGGCAACAGCCAGAACACTGAAGCTTTCTTT. Translated, it gives CASRRGNSQNTEAFF.

The chain is built from TRBV13 and TRBJ1-1; D gene uncertain. Germline CDR1 PRHDT, CDR2 FYEKMQ (reference sequence). The CDR3 runs 12 residues. The V end was cut by 0 bases, the J end by 6 bases, with 5 bases between. CDR3 in DNA: TGTGCCAGCAGCTTAGGTCCAGCTGAAGCTTTCTTT. Translation: CASSLGPAEAFF. The complete variable domain, with remaining parts taken from reference TRBV13 and TRBJ1-1, reads AAGVIQSPRHLIKEKRETATLKCYPIPRHDTVYWYQQGPGQDPQFLISFYEKMQSDKGSIPDRFSAQQFSDYHSELNMSSLELGDSALYFCASSLGPAEAFFGQGTRLTVV.

This clone appeared a few times. The genes are TRBV11-1 and TRBJ2-5; 7 bases line up with TRBD2. Germline CDR1 SGHAT, CDR2 FQDESV (reference sequence). This CDR3 region has 13 residues. V gave up 5 bases and J gave up 1 base; unmatched junction bases: 1. The CDR3 region is CASSRGGQETQYF. In DNA form, the CDR3 reads TGTGCCAGCAGCCGCGGGGGCCAAGAGACCCAGTACTTC.

The chain employs TRBV18 and TRBJ1-1, with TRBD1 as a possible D gene (5 bases). The CDR3 covers 15 residues. The ends were cut back, 2 bases at V and 3 bases at J, with 13 bases in the middle. Germline assignment: CDR1 KGHSH and CDR2 LQKENI. The CDR3 loop reads CASSPGMVGDTEAFF. CDR3 nucleotide sequence: TGTGCCAGCTCACCAGGGATGGTAGGGGACACTGAAGCTTTCTTT.

This clone was counted once. The rearrangement links TRBV6-2 or TRBV6-3 to TRBJ1-6, with a possible D match to TRBD1 (5 bases). The CDR3 is 14 amino acids. Trimming took off 2 bases at V and 7 bases at J, with 9 bases between the two ends. Germline CDR1 MNHEY, CDR2 SVGEGT. The DNA for the CDR3 is TGTGCCAGCAGTTACGTTGGGGCCAATTCACCCCTCCACTTT. Amino acids: CASSYVGANSPLHF.

V is TRBV6-6 and J is TRBJ2-7; 10 nucleotides match TRBD1. CDR3 length: 13 residues. The junction had 4 bases not matched to a gene; V was cut back by 5 bases and J by 6 bases. Per the germline V gene, CDR1 is MNHNY and CDR2 is SVGAGI (reference sequence). The chain's CDR3 is CASSPGTGVEQYF. CDR3 DNA: TGTGCCAGCAGTCCCGGGACAGGGGTCGAGCAGTACTTC.

This clone turned up a few times. The rearrangement uses TRBV29-1 and TRBJ2-7; TRBD2 might be the D (6 bases). In germline, CDR1 is SQVTM, CDR2 ANQGSEA. The length of the CDR3 is 15 residues. Trimming left V 4 bases short and J 5 bases short, with 21 bases between. In nucleotides, the CDR3 is TGCAGCGTTGGAGGGGCCCGACTAGTTCAAAACGAGCAGTACTTC. Amino acids: CSVGGARLVQNEQYF.

The DNA for the CDR3 is TGTGCCAGCAGCTTAGAGGGACAGGGGCCCGCGAACACCGGGGAGCTGTTTTTT. Protein: CASSLEGQGPANTGELFF. The V gene is TRBV7-8, the J gene TRBJ2-2; 10 bases fit TRBD1. In germline, CDR1 is SGHVS, CDR2 FQNEAQ. V shed 1 base, J shed 0 bases, and the junction held 5 bases outside the gene matches. The CDR3 is 18 amino acids.

Remarks on this clone: Lacking the conserved final phenylalanine or tryptophan, this CDR3 likely reflects a read error. The DNA is omitted, as the CDR3 cannot be located on it reliably, and the CDR3 follows TCRdb's listing. V usage is TRBV6-4 and J usage is TRBJ2-2; the table's D call TRBD2 went unverified against the DNA. The CDR3 spans 9 amino acids, including both terminal residues. The germline V gene encodes CDR1 MRHNA and CDR2 SNTAGT. The CDR3 region is CAKPPGELT.

V gene TRBV7-6 combines with J gene TRBJ2-1; 8 positions match TRBD1. With 5 bases clipped from V and 5 bases from J, the junction kept 14 bases outside the gene matches. From germline, CDR1 is SGHVS and CDR2 FNYEAQ. There are 17 residues in the CDR3. Here the CDR3 reads CASSLKPQGALHNEQFF. The CDR3 region has the DNA TGTGCCAGCAGCCTAAAACCCCAGGGGGCGTTACACAATGAGCAGTTCTTC. The entire variable domain, with the rest obtained from reference TRBV7-6 and TRBJ2-1, is as follows: GAGVSQSPRYKVTKRGQDVALRCDPISGHVSLYWYRQALGQGPEFLTYFNYEAQQDKSGLPNDRFSAERPEGSISTLTIQRTEQRDSAMYRCASSLKPQGALHNEQFFGPGTRLTVL.

The V and J genes are TRBV19 and TRBJ2-2; 11 nucleotides match TRBD1. Germline CDR1 reads LNHDA; CDR2 reads SQIVND (reference sequence). This CDR3 is built from 17 residues. J was trimmed by 5 bases and V by 6 bases; bases with no gene match: 11. CDR3 nucleotides: TGTGCCAGTAGCCGTCTCAGGGGGACAGGGGGAACCGGGGAGCTGTTTTTT. This gives the protein CASSRLRGTGGTGELFF.

V usage is TRBV24-1 and J usage is TRBJ1-5; 7 nucleotides match TRBD1. With V trimmed by 7 bases and J by 7 bases, 12 bases remained unmatched. Germline V gives CDR1 KGHDR, CDR2 SFDVKD. CDR3 length equals 15 residues. In DNA, the CDR3 is TGTGCCACCAGCCCTTTAGGGGGCGGAAGGCAGCCCCAGCATTTT. Its translation is CATSPLGGGRQPQHF.

This chain uses TRBV7-3 with TRBJ2-2, with unresolved D. The CDR3 runs 15 residues. CDR1 is SGHTA, CDR2 FQGTGA, per germline. The V and J ends lost 2 bases and 0 bases respectively, with 7 bases between them. CDR3 sequence (DNA): TGTGCCAGCAGCTTATCCCCAGCGAACACCGGGGAGCTGTTTTTT. It codes for CASSLSPANTGELFF.

This chain links TRBV15 with TRBJ1-1, with TRBD1 matching 9 bases. The CDR3 totals 14 residues. The junction had 12 bases not matched to a gene; V was cut back by 5 bases and J by 11 bases. The germline gives CDR1 LNHNV, CDR2 YYDKDF (reference sequence). For the CDR3, the DNA is TGTGCCACCAGCCTCATGATGGGACAGGGTGACGCTTTCTTT. This encodes CATSLMMGQGDAFF.

The CDR3 DNA follows: TGTGCCAGCAGCTTACGGGGCTCCTACAATGAGCAGTTCTTC. Translated, it gives CASSLRGSYNEQFF. The chain uses TRBV11-1 and TRBJ2-1; tentative D call: TRBD2 (5 bases). The length of the CDR3 is 14 residues. Trimming removed 2 bases from V and 0 bases from J, with 5 bases in between. Germline assignment: CDR1 SGHAT and CDR2 FQDESV (reference sequence). Supplemented by reference TRBV11-1 and TRBJ2-1, the full variable domain reads EAEVAQSPRYKITEKSQAVAFWCDPISGHATLYWYRQILGQGPELLVQFQDESVVDDSQLPKDRFSAERLKGVDSTLKIQPAELGDSAMYLCASSLRGSYNEQFFGPGTRLTVL.

V and J are TRBV3-1 (or the pseudogene TRBV3-2) and TRBJ1-6; weak D call: TRBD1 (5 bases). This CDR3 region has 16 residues. Deletions cut 6 bases from V and 3 bases from J, with 15 bases between. Per germline, CDR1 LGHDT and CDR2 YNNKEL (reference sequence). CDR3 sequence: CASSRTNRNYNSPLHF. For the CDR3, the DNA is TGTGCCAGCAGTCGGACAAATCGCAACTATAATTCACCCCTCCACTTT.

This clone was found many times. This chain links TRBV11-1 with TRBJ1-2; D perhaps matches TRBD1 (6 bases). V shed 0 bases and J shed 2 bases, with 10 bases lying between them. The germline V gene has CDR1 SGHAT and CDR2 FQDESV (reference sequence). The CDR3 has 15 amino acids. CDR3 DNA sequence: TGTGCCAGCAGCTTAGCGACAGGAACCAACTATGGCTACACCTTC. This gives the protein CASSLATGTNYGYTF.

The chain employs TRBV6-5 and TRBJ2-7; D possibly corresponds to TRBD1 (6 bases). Germline V gives CDR1 MNHEY, CDR2 SVGAGI. Trimming cost V 9 bases and J 1 base, with 16 bases left between them. The CDR3 is 14 residues long. DNA of the CDR3: TGTGCCAGTTATCAACAGGGTCGGTCCTACGAGCAGTACTTC. This translates into CASYQQGRSYEQYF.

CDR3 DNA sequence: TGTGCCAGCAGCTTATTTGCGGGGGCCTACGAGCAGTACTTC. Protein: CASSLFAGAYEQYF. The chain uses TRBV7-3 and TRBJ2-7, with 7 bases aligning to TRBD2. The CDR3 length is 14 residues. Germline V gene lookup returns CDR1 SGHTA and CDR2 FQGTGA. J lost 2 bases, V lost 2 bases, and 3 bases had no gene match.

The chain has TRBV7-9 and TRBJ2-5, with D maybe TRBD1 (6 bases). The germline gives CDR1 SEHNR, CDR2 FQNEAQ (reference sequence). Trimming cost V 3 bases and J 2 bases, with 10 bases left between them. The length of the CDR3 is 14 residues. This chain's CDR3 is CASSFGTIQETQYF. CDR3 DNA: TGTGCCAGCAGCTTTGGGACAATTCAAGAGACCCAGTACTTC.

V gene TRBV7-5 combines with J gene TRBJ2-7; the listed D gene, TRBD1, was not tested against the DNA. TRBV7-5 constitutes a pseudogene. CDR3 length: 15 residues. The CDR3, as DNA: TGTGCCAGAAGCTTAGCGATGGGACAGGGGTACGAGCAGTACTTC. Translation gives CARSLAMGQGYEQYF.

The V gene is TRBV7-3, the J gene TRBJ1-6, with TRBD1 as a possible D gene (5 bases). Germline V gives CDR1 SGHTA, CDR2 FQGTGA. Trimming pared 5 bases from V and 8 bases from J, leaving 13 bases between. The CDR3 loop spans 14 amino acids. The CDR3 loop is CASSTDSSDSPLHF. CDR3 nucleotide sequence: TGTGCCAGCAGCACCGACAGTAGTGATTCACCCCTCCACTTT. The whole variable domain, remainder taken from reference TRBV7-3 and TRBJ1-6, is GAGVSQTPSNKVTEKGKYVELRCDPISGHTALYWYRQSLGQGPEFLIYFQGTGAADDSGLPNDRFFAVRPEGSVSTLKIQRTERGDSAVYLCASSTDSSDSPLHFGNGTRLTVT.

This sequence joins TRBV5-4 and TRBJ2-2; possible D gene TRBD2, 5 bases. V lost 1 base and J lost 4, with 20 bases in between. The length of the CDR3 is 18 residues. Germline CDR1 and CDR2: SGHNT and YYREEE (reference sequence). The CDR3 loop is CASSLPPLGRGFTGELFF. CDR3 bases: TGTGCCAGCAGCTTGCCCCCACTAGGTCGGGGATTCACCGGGGAGCTGTTTTTT.